This TCR beta chain was sequenced in a study of CD8 T cells in acute hepatitis C reinfection. As for the study in general: Sequences come from NS3-1073-specific CD8+ T cells, during acute infection and after clearance.

CDR1 is LGHNA and CDR2 is YNFKEQ in the germline V gene. The ends were cut back, 1 base at V and 6 bases at J, with 9 bases in the middle. The CDR3 totals 13 residues. TCRdb's table, derived via immunoSEQ multiplex PCR, lists solely in-frame clones and lacks some. The repertoire holds 150 or so clones, with approximately 82% as singletons. The study, taken as a whole, reports: Diversity was high, without significant differences between resolver and chronic groups. All groups preferentially used TRBV04 and TRBV06, which was not due to overrepresentation in the naive pool.

Time point denoted: at least 347 days after estimated infection, following spontaneous clearance. Sequencing of hepatitis C virus-specific cells was done ex vivo rather than after in vitro expansion. People who inject drugs in the Montreal Hepatitis C Cohort were donors. The sequences come from HCV NS3-1073 tetramer-sorted CD8+ T cells from PBMCs, collected at follow-up. This sequence originates from a woman under 30 who spontaneously cleared hepatitis C infection. The chain combines TRBV4-2 with TRBJ1-1; D remains unclear. The CDR3 protein is CASSQAGVPEAFF. The CDR3 DNA follows: TGTGCCAGCAGCCAAGCTGGGGTCCCTGAAGCTTTCTTT.